This T cell receptor beta chain was captured in a study of blood T cells in healthy people across ages. CDR1 and CDR2 from the germline V gene are SGHTA and FQGNSA. V lost 6 bases to trimming and J lost 2 bases; unmatched junction nucleotides: 9. The CDR3 covers 15 residues. This clonotype has ten or more counts. Combining a sample-barcoded 5' primer with a J-beta primer mix, a second PCR ran for about 7 to 11 cycles. TCRdb re-analysed the 5' RACE reads in MiXCR, keeping a single row per CDR3 protein. The sample comprises just under 550,000 distinct CDR3 sequences, approximately 25% of which are singletons, and just under 9% rests with the top ten. The same data also went into a second study, on T cells of mothers and their children.

This sequence originates from a boy aged 5-17 years in good health. The source material was blood. V gene TRBV7-2 combines with J gene TRBJ2-7; 8 bases are shared with TRBD2. The CDR3 bases are TGTGCCAGCAGGGGGACACTAGCGGCGCCCTACGAGCAGTACTTC. This sequence encodes CASRGTLAAPYEQYF.